Listed below are T cell receptor beta chains from one sample, sequenced in a study of blood T cell repertoires in COVID-19. Using immunoSEQ multiplex PCR, the repertoire was profiled, and TCRdb retains in-frame clones only, with some absent. The table includes 200,000 to 250,000 clones, approximately 82% detected once. Sequenced: peripheral blood. Receptors originate from a woman of 80 years or more with acute or convalescent COVID-19. The CDR3 runs from the conserved cysteine through the conserved F or W. The D gene is left open where the match is weak. Some rows have no size entry. The others give once, few or many, or a class for an expanded clone.

D,J,size,V,CDR3,DNA
TRBD2,TRBJ2-7,NA,TRBV5-4,CASSLHGTSGTYEQYF,TGTGCCAGCAGCCTACATGGGACTAGCGGTACCTACGAGCAGTACTTC
NA,TRBJ1-2,few,TRBV6-5,CASRHYSGYTF,TGTGCCAGCAGACACTATAGCGGCTACACCTTC
TRBD2,TRBJ2-2,NA,TRBV7-2,CASSLATGGSGELFF,TGTGCCAGCAGCTTAGCGACGGGAGGGTCCGGGGAGCTGTTTTTT
NA,TRBJ1-3,NA,TRBV19,CASSAFRGSGNTIYF,TGTGCCAGTAGTGCATTCAGGGGTTCTGGAAACACCATATATTTT
NA,TRBJ1-4,NA,TRBV7-9,CASSFVASVEKLFF,TGTGCCAGCAGCTTCGTAGCCAGCGTTGAAAAACTGTTTTTT
NA,TRBJ2-7,NA,TRBV6-2/TRBV6-3,CASSYREAGARYEQYF,TGTGCCAGCAGTTACCGCGAGGCAGGGGCGAGGTACGAGCAGTACTTC
TRBD2,TRBJ2-5,NA,TRBV5-1,CASSWGIAGGPETQYF,TGCGCCAGCAGCTGGGGAATAGCGGGAGGGCCAGAGACCCAGTACTTC
TRBD2,TRBJ2-5,once,TRBV5-1,CASSGKGTSGSGQETQYF,TGCGCCAGCAGCGGAAAGGGGACTAGCGGGAGTGGGCAAGAGACCCAGTACTTC
NA,TRBJ1-4,NA,TRBV7-3,CASSLTGGFDEKLFF,TGTGCCAGCAGCTTAACGGGGGGGTTCGATGAAAAACTGTTTTTT
TRBD1,TRBJ2-1,once,TRBV18,CASSPNMPGQGFHEQFF,TGTGCCAGCTCTCCCAACATGCCGGGACAGGGTTTCCATGAGCAGTTCTTC
TRBD1,TRBJ2-7,NA,TRBV6-5,CASSYRTGWGEQYF,TGTGCCAGCAGTTACCGGACAGGTTGGGGAGAGCAGTACTTC
NA,TRBJ2-5,NA,TRBV5-4,CASSLPRGETQYF,TGTGCCAGCAGCTTGCCTAGGGGAGAGACCCAGTACTTC
TRBD1,TRBJ2-5,NA,TRBV9,CASSVEGQGAETQYF,TGTGCCAGCAGCGTAGAAGGACAGGGGGCAGAGACCCAGTACTTC
NA,TRBJ2-5,NA,TRBV7-7,CASSSGGETQYF,TGTGCCAGCAGCTCCGGAGGGGAGACCCAGTACTTC
NA,TRBJ1-4,NA,TRBV7-2,CASSLAPGLIEKLFF,TGTGCCAGCAGCTTAGCGCCGGGTTTGATTGAAAAACTGTTTTTT
NA,TRBJ1-1,NA,TRBV29-1,CSVLFQGSTEAFF,TGCAGCGTGTTATTCCAGGGTAGCACTGAAGCTTTCTTT
NA,TRBJ1-5,NA,TRBV6-5,CASGRALQSNQPQHF,TGTGCCAGCGGGCGTGCACTTCAAAGCAATCAGCCCCAGCATTTT
TRBD1,TRBJ2-1,once,TRBV7-3,CASSSAGQGYNEQFF,TGTGCCAGCAGCTCCGCGGGACAGGGTTACAATGAGCAGTTCTTC
TRBD1,TRBJ1-3,NA,TRBV10-1,CASSYPGDRNSGNTIYF,TGCGCCAGCAGTTACCCCGGGGACAGAAACTCTGGAAACACCATATATTTT
TRBD1,TRBJ1-1,NA,TRBV6-5,CASSYSPGQGTEAFF,TGTGCCAGCAGTTACTCTCCGGGACAGGGCACTGAAGCTTTCTTT
NA,TRBJ1-3,once,TRBV6-6,CASSPGQQNGNTIYF,TGTGCCAGCAGTCCAGGACAGCAAAATGGAAACACCATATATTTT
NA,TRBJ1-1,NA,TRBV12-3/TRBV12-4,CASSSSGNTEAFF,TGTGCCAGCAGTTCCTCCGGGAACACTGAAGCTTTCTTT
TRBD2,TRBJ2-2,NA,TRBV7-9,CASRLAGDTGELFF,TGTGCCAGCCGACTAGCGGGAGACACCGGGGAGCTGTTTTTT
NA,TRBJ1-4,NA,TRBV3-1/TRBV3-2,CASSLLSAREKLFF,TGTGCCAGCAGCCTGCTGTCGGCGCGGGAAAAACTGTTTTTT
TRBD2,TRBJ2-7,few,TRBV11-2,CASSLVAGARNEQYF,TGTGCCAGCAGCCTGGTAGCGGGGGCTAGGAACGAGCAGTACTTC
TRBD1,TRBJ1-2,NA,TRBV7-9,CASSLGGTGAIYGYTF,TGTGCCAGCAGCTTAGGAGGAACAGGGGCAATCTATGGCTACACCTTC
TRBD1,TRBJ1-2,NA,TRBV19,CASSTRTGINGYTF,TGTGCCAGTAGTACGAGGACAGGGATAAATGGCTACACCTTC
TRBD2,TRBJ2-3,NA,TRBV5-1,CASSLSSGGLLVTDTQYF,TGCGCCAGCAGCTTGTCCAGCGGGGGGCTCCTAGTCACAGATACGCAGTATTTT
TRBD2,TRBJ2-5,NA,TRBV7-8,CASSLEKLAGETQYF,TGTGCCAGCAGCTTAGAAAAGCTAGCGGGAGAGACCCAGTACTTC
NA,TRBJ2-1,NA,TRBV6-5,CASSYSAGQYNEQFF,TGTGCCAGCAGTTACAGTGCGGGCCAATACAATGAGCAGTTCTTC
NA,TRBJ2-7,NA,TRBV11-2,CASSLDALSSYEQYF,TGTGCCAGCAGCTTAGACGCCCTAAGCTCCTACGAGCAGTACTTC
TRBD2,TRBJ2-7,once,TRBV4-3,CASSQGLAGGYEQYF,TGCGCCAGCAGCCAAGGACTTGCGGGGGGGTACGAGCAGTACTTC
NA,TRBJ1-2,NA,TRBV4-3,CASSPGTRPPGYGYTF,TGCGCCAGCAGCCCGGGTACGCGACCCCCCGGCTATGGCTACACCTTC
NA,TRBJ1-2,once,TRBV30,CAWSVSEWSSTF,TGTGCCTGGAGTGTAAGTGAGTGGTCTTCCACCTTC
NA,TRBJ2-3,NA,TRBV29-1,CSVAYSTDTQYF,TGCAGCGTCGCCTATAGCACAGATACGCAGTATTTT
NA,TRBJ1-1,few,TRBV7-9,CASSPILSGRGSTEAFF,TGTGCCAGCAGCCCTATACTCTCAGGCAGAGGGAGCACTGAAGCTTTCTTT
NA,TRBJ2-3,once,TRBV27,CASSLSASTDTQYF,TGTGCCAGCAGTTTGAGTGCTAGCACAGATACGCAGTATTTT